This T cell receptor beta chain derives from a study of OX40 agonist ivuxolimab in advanced cancers. With regard to the full study: Ivuxolimab, which targeted the costimulatory receptor OX40 (CD134), was an agonistic, fully human IgG2 monoclonal antibody. Among the roughly 50 dose-escalation patients, around 20 had hepatocellular carcinoma, around 15 melanoma, 9 renal cell carcinoma and 9 head and neck cancer. The point of sequencing TCRbeta in the periphery was to test whether ivuxolimab changed TCR sequence diversity and drove clonal T-cell expansion. The dose-escalation cohort was about 86% male with a mean age of around 64 years, ranging from roughly 20 to 80. Prior anti-PD-1, anti-PD-L1 or anti-CTLA-4 therapy was permitted, and less than 45% of dose-escalation patients had received checkpoint inhibitors. Partial responses were achieved by three dose-escalation patients, of whom one had hepatocellular carcinoma and two had cutaneous melanoma. Intravenous ivuxolimab was administered to patients every 2 weeks at six dose levels: 0.01, 0.1, 0.3, 1.5, 3 and 10 mg/kg. The paper describes the monotherapy dose-escalation part (N of about 52 patients) of the phase I trial of ivuxolimab. Results the study describes overall, beyond this receptor: On average, CD8+ T cells showed more expanded clones than CD4+ T cells after ivuxolimab. Which antigens the clonally expanded peripheral T cells were specific for was not determined. In the 0.1-3.0 mg/kg groups, partial responders had among the lowest normalized peripheral clonal expansion, particularly in CD8+ T cells. Low levels of normalized T-cell clonal expansion were also seen in some patients who did not respond. Clonal expansion of both CD4+ and CD8+ blood T cells was observed from baseline to week 6 at doses 0.1 to 3.0 mg/kg.

To sequence the TCRbeta CDR3 region, genomic DNA was isolated from the sorted cells. TCRbeta CDR3 regions were sequenced using the immunoSEQ Assay. TCRdb limited this immuneACCESS table to in-frame rearrangements with V and J called. A share of clones is missing; checked studies link under half to unresolved V genes, and the rest is unexplained. In all, the sample holds approximately 30,000 clones, and 89% of those were seen once. The ten largest make up 0.92% of the sample. A remark on this clone: Its antigen is unknown. The record has no base qualities; no much larger clone is one base away.

V is cut by 0 bases and J by 5 bases, and the space between the germline ends is 15 bases. In the germline V gene (reference sequence), CDR1 corresponds to LNHNV and CDR2 to YYDKDF. The CDR3, from cysteine to phenylalanine, totals 16 residues. The sequence is cut down to CDR3 DNA, 48 bases in frame from base 1. The trial excluded patients who had a history of autoimmune disease or who were on systemic immunosuppression. Peripheral blood for TCR sequencing was collected from all dose cohorts at baseline, on cycle 4 day 1, and on cycle 7 day 1. Samples came from an open-label, multicenter, first-in-human phase I dose-escalation trial of ivuxolimab. Adults with locally advanced or metastatic head and neck squamous cell, hepatocellular, melanoma or renal cell carcinoma were enrolled in the trial. Before TCR sequencing, CD4+ T cells and CD8+ T cells were sorted from peripheral blood as separate populations.

The input for sequencing was CD4+ or CD8+ T cells sorted from blood, taken in a trial of the OX40 agonist ivuxolimab. The chain uses TRBV15 and TRBJ2-3; there is no confident call for the D gene. The TCR comes from an adult with an advanced solid tumor such as melanoma, head and neck, liver or kidney cancer. The DNA reads as follows: TGTGCCACCAGCAGAGATCTAAGCCTAGGCGGAGATACGCAGTATTTT. It translates as CATSRDLSLGGDTQYF.